Sequencing of this T cell receptor beta chain was carried out in a study of T cell repertoires in cytomegalovirus infection. Study-wide context: Indicated by public TCR beta signatures were CMV infection and matching HLA type.

This clonotype showed up just a few times. The CDR3 covers 16 residues. In germline, CDR1 is GTSNPN, CDR2 SVGIG (reference sequence). The V gene lost 4 bases and the J gene lost 0 bases, with 16 bases spanning the gap. MiXCR was run by TCRdb on the reads, yielding one entry per CDR3 protein. The profile shows 200,000 to 300,000 distinct CDR3 sequences, roughly an eighth of them singletons. The material sequenced was PBMCs. The gene calls are TRBV30 and TRBJ1-3; D perhaps matches TRBD1 (5 bases). This receptor was identified in a human donor in good health (CMV status not recorded). Some clones in this sample may be carry-over from other donors' samples. Here the CDR3 reads CAWMGDGDSSGNTIYF. Here the CDR3 DNA reads TGTGCCTGGATGGGGGACGGCGACAGCTCTGGAAACACCATATATTTT.